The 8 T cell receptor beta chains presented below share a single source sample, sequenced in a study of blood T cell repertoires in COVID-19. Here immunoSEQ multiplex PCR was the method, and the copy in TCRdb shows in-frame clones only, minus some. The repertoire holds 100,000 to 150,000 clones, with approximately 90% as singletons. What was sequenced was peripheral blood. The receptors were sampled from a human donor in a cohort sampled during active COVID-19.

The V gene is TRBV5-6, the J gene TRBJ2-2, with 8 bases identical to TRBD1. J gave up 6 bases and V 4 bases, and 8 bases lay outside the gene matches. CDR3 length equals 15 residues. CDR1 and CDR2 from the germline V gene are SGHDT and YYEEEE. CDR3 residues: CASSPGQGISGELFF. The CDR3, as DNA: TGTGCCAGCAGCCCCGGACAGGGTATCTCCGGGGAGCTGTTTTTT.

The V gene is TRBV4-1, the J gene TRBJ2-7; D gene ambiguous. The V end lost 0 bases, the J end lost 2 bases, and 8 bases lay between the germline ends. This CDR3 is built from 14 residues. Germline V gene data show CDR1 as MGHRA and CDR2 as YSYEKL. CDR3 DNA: TGCGCCAGCAGCCAAGATATGAGTACCTACGAGCAGTACTTC. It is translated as CASSQDMSTYEQYF.

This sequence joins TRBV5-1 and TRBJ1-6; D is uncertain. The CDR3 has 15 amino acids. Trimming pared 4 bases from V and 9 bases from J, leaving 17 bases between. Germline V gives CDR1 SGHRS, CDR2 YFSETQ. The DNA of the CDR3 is TGCGCCAGCAGCCCTGGAGTAGGTAGTGGTTCACCCCTCCACTTT. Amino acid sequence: CASSPGVGSGSPLHF.

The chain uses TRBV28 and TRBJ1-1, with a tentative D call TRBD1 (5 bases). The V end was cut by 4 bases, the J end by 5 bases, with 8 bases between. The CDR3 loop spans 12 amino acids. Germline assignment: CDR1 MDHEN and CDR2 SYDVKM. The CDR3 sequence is CASSWGGTEAFF. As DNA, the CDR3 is TGTGCCAGCAGTTGGGGGGGAACTGAAGCTTTCTTT.

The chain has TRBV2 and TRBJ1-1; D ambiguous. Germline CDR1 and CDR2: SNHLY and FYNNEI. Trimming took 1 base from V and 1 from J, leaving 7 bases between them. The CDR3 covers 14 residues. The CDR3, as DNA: TGTGCCAGCAGTGAAGGCCAGGCGAACACTGAAGCTTTCTTT. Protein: CASSEGQANTEAFF.

CDR3 loop: CASSLDRGSYEQYF. CDR3 DNA: TGTGCCAGCAGCTTAGACCGGGGAAGCTACGAGCAGTACTTC. The chain combines TRBV7-2 with TRBJ2-7; a weak D match, TRBD2 (5 bases). The germline V and J ends were trimmed by 1 base and 3 bases, with 10 bases remaining between them. CDR1 is SGHTA, CDR2 FQGNSA, per germline. The CDR3 runs 14 residues.

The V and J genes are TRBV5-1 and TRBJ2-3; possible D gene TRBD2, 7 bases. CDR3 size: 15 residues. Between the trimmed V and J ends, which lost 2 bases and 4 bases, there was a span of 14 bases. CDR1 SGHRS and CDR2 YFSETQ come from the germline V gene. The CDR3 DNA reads TGCGCCAGCAGCTTCGCCAGGGGAGGGGCAGATACGCAGTATTTT. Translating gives CASSFARGGADTQYF.

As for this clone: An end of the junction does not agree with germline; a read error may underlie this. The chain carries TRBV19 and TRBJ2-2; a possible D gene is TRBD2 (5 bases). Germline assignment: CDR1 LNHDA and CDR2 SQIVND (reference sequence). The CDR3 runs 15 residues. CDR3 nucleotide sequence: TGTGCCAGTAGTCCCTTCCCGCAGAACACCGGGGAACTGTTTTTT. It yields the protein CASSPFPQNTGELFF.